One sample yielded the 9 T cell receptor beta chains listed below, sequenced in a study of cytomegalovirus exposure and HLA in healthy donors. Researchers ran the PCR with 60 Vbeta and 13 Jbeta primers. Data came from immunoSEQ multiplex PCR; TCRdb stores just in-frame clones and leaves some out. The data hold around 72,000 clones, with 60% to 75% observed a single time. Sequenced input: PBMCs. The receptors come from a middle-aged man in good health and CMV-seropositive.

The genes are TRBV4-3 and TRBJ2-1; tentatively, D is TRBD2 (5 bases). The length of the CDR3 is 19 residues. With 0 bases removed from V and 3 bases from J, the gap between germline ends came to 21 bases. Germline CDR1 and CDR2: LGHNA and YSLEER. This chain's CDR3 is CASSQDGSPSRRYYNEQFF. The CDR3 region has the DNA TGCGCCAGCAGCCAAGATGGGAGTCCCTCCCGTCGATACTACAATGAGCAGTTCTTC.

This chain uses TRBV10-1 with TRBJ2-3; TRBD1 matches at 7 bases. V gave up 5 bases and J gave up 0 bases; unmatched junction bases: 17. The CDR3 consists of 19 residues. CDR1 WNHNN and CDR2 SYGVQD come from the germline V gene (reference sequence). Here the CDR3 DNA reads TGCGCCAGCAGTAGGGGACAGAAGATGGAAATCACTAGCACAGATACGCAGTATTTT. Protein sequence: CASSRGQKMEITSTDTQYF.

This chain uses TRBV6-5 with TRBJ1-6, with 7 nucleotides matching TRBD1. This CDR3 region has 15 residues. Germline V gives CDR1 MNHEY, CDR2 SVGAGI. After removal of 2 bases from V and 7 bases from J, the junction contained 5 bases not matched to a gene. Written as DNA, the CDR3 is TGTGCCAGCAGTTACGACAGGGCCCGCAATTCACCCCTCCACTTT. Its protein product is CASSYDRARNSPLHF.

This clone was observed once. V is TRBV5-1 and J is TRBJ2-7; D perhaps matches TRBD1 (5 bases). This CDR3 has 12 amino acids. Germline V gene lookup returns CDR1 SGHRS and CDR2 YFSETQ. V lost 4 bases and J 10 bases, leaving 15 bases between the germline ends. The CDR3 DNA sequence: TGCGCCAGCAGCGAACCCGACAGTTACCAGTACTTC. It is translated as CASSEPDSYQYF.

The CDR3 DNA follows: TGCGCCAGCAGCCAAGACAGGATGAGCAATCAGCCCCAGCATTTT. Protein product: CASSQDRMSNQPQHF. The chain couples TRBV4-1 to TRBJ1-5; D remains ambiguous. CDR1 is MGHRA and CDR2 is YSYEKL in the germline V gene. The length of the CDR3 is 15 residues. V lost 0 bases to trimming and J lost 1 base, with 7 bases between them.

The sample holds a few counts of this clone. This chain joins TRBV10-3 and TRBJ1-6; no definite D call. CDR1 is ENHRY, CDR2 SYGVKD, per germline. The CDR3 covers 12 residues. V was pared by 6 bases and J by 5 bases, with 5 bases between. The chain's CDR3 is CAIRRDNSPLHF. DNA for the CDR3: TGTGCCATCAGACGGGATAATTCACCCCTCCACTTT.

The chain recombines TRBV29-1 with TRBJ1-1; possible D gene TRBD1, 6 bases. This CDR3 contains 14 residues. Between the trimmed V and J ends, which lost 0 bases and 6 bases, there was a span of 14 bases. Germline CDR1 is SQVTM and CDR2 is ANQGSEA. DNA of the CDR3: TGCAGCGTTGAAGAATGGGCAGGGGTACCTGAAGCTTTCTTT. Encoded protein: CSVEEWAGVPEAFF.

Only a few counts were recorded for this clone. The chain employs TRBV7-2 and TRBJ2-1; D not resolved. V was clipped by 5 bases and J by 6 bases, with 20 bases between them. Per germline, CDR1 SGHTA and CDR2 FQGNSA. The CDR3 contains 16 residues. The CDR3 sequence: CASSPPSKAGLNEQFF. The CDR3 bases are TGTGCCAGCAGCCCCCCCTCCAAGGCAGGCCTCAATGAGCAGTTCTTC.

The chain combines TRBV4-1 with TRBJ2-5, with D possibly matching TRBD2 (7 bases). Looked up from germline, CDR1 is MGHRA and CDR2 is YSYEKL. V was trimmed by 4 bases and J by 5 bases, leaving 17 bases between them. The CDR3 contains 15 residues. The CDR3 reads CASSRTLGGGETQYF. The CDR3 DNA reads as TGCGCCAGCAGCCGGACCCTAGGGGGGGGCGAGACCCAGTACTTC.